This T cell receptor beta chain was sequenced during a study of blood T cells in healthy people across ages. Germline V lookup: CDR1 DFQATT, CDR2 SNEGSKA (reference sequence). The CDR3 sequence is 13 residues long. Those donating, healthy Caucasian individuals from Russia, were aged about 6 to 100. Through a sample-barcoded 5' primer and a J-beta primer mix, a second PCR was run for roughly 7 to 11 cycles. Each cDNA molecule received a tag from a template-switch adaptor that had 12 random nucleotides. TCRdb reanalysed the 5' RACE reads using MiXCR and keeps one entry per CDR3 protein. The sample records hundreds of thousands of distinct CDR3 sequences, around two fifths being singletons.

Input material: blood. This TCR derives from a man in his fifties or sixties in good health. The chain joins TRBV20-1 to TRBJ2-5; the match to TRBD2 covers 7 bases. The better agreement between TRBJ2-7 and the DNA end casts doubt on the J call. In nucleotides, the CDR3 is TGCAGTGCCTCGGGAGGCTCCACCTACGAGCAGTACTTC. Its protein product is CSASGGSTYEQYF.